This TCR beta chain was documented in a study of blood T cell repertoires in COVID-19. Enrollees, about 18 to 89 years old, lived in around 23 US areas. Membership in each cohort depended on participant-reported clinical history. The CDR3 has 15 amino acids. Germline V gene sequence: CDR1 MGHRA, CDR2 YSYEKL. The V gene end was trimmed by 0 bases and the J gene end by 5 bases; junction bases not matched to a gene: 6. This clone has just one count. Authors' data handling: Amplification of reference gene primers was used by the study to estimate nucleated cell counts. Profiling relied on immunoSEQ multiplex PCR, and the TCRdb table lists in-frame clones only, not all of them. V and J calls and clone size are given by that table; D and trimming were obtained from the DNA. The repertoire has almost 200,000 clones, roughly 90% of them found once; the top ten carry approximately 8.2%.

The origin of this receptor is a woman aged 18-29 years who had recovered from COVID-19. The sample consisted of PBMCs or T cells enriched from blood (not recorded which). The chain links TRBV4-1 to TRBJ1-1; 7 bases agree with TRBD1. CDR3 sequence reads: CASSQETGSWTEAFF. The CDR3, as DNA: TGCGCCAGCAGCCAAGAGACAGGGTCATGGACTGAAGCTTTCTTT.